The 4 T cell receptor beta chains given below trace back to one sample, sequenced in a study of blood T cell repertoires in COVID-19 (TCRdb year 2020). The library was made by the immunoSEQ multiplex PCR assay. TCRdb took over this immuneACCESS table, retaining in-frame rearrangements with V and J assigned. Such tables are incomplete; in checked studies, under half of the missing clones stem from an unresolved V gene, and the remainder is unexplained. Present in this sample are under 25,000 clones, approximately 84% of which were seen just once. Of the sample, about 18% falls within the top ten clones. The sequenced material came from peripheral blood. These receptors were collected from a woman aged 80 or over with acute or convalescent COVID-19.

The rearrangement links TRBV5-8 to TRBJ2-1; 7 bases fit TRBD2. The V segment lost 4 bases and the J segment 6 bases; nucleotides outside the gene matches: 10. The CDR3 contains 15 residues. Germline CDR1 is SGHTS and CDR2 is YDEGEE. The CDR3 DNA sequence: TGTGCCAGCAGCCCCCGGTGGGAGGGAATCAATGAGCAGTTCTTC. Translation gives CASSPRWEGINEQFF.

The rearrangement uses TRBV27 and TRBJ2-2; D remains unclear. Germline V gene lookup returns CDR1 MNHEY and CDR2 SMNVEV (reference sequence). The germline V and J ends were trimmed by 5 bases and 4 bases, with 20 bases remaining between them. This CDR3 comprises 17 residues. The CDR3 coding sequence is TGTGCCAGCAGTGCAAAGAAACAACCATTCCGCACCGGGGAGCTGTTTTTT. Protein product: CASSAKKQPFRTGELFF.

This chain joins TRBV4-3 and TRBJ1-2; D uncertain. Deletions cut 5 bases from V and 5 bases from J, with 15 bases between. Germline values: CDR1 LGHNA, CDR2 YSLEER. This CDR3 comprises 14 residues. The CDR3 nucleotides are TGCGCCAGCAGCGCCGGCTACTCCGGGTATGGCTACACCTTC. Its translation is CASSAGYSGYGYTF.

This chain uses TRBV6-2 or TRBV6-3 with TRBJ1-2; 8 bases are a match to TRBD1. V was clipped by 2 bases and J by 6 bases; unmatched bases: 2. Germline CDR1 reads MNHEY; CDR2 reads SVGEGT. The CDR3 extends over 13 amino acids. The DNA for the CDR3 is TGTGCCAGCAGTTACAGGACAGGGAATGGCTACACCTTC. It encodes CASSYRTGNGYTF.